This TCR beta chain is drawn from a study of T cell responses to AZD1222 COVID-19 vaccine. Generated by immunoSEQ multiplex PCR, the TCRdb table keeps only in-frame clones and is missing some. The sample has roughly 120,000 clones; roughly 90% are singletons. The V end lost 2 bases, the J end lost 0 bases, and 13 bases lay between the germline ends. The length of the CDR3 is 16 residues. Germline CDR1 SGHVS, CDR2 FQNEAQ. This clone has only one observation. Its antigen remains unidentified. Study results and limitations: Reportedly, nearly half the spike-specific TCRs target unmutated variant regions.

The receptor comes from an adult in good health. The chain links TRBV7-8 to TRBJ1-1; D gene unclear. The specimen comprised peripheral blood, sampled on day 0 of AZD1222 vaccination. For the CDR3, the DNA is TGTGCCAGCAGCTTAATATCGACACCCATGAACACTGAAGCTTTCTTT. Translated, it gives CASSLISTPMNTEAFF.